This TCR beta chain is from a study of shared clonotypes between healthy human individuals. Some clones are missing from TCRdb's copy, which holds only in-frame ones; the method was immunoSEQ multiplex PCR. The sample yields roughly 2,300,000 clones, around 90% seen once. Germline CDR1 is SEHNR and CDR2 is FQNEAQ (reference sequence). After removal of 3 bases from V and 3 bases from J, the junction contained 4 bases not matched to a gene. CDR3 length equals 17 residues. The sequenced material came from naive CD4+ T cells from PBMCs. This sample's subset: CD45RA+ positively selected. This chain uses TRBV7-9 with TRBJ2-1; 14 nucleotides align to TRBD2. The source of this sequence is a man younger than 35 in good health. Some clones in this sample may be carry-over from other donors' samples. The CDR3 protein is CASSLLTSGRVYNEQFF. DNA for the CDR3: TGTGCCAGCAGCTTGTTGACTAGCGGGAGGGTCTACAATGAGCAGTTCTTC.